This T cell receptor (beta chain) was sequenced for a study of human T cells and chemical hapten exposure. Study summary: Diagnoses of alopecia areata, totalis or universalis occurred in mostly female patients. Study findings and constraints: Positively correlated with patch test score were the counts of PT1 expanded TCRs. Donors' alopecia may make their immune response differ from healthy people's.

In TCRdb, the RACE reads were re-called with MiXCR into one record per CDR3 protein. The table records tens of thousands of distinct CDR3 sequences, 8% to 11% of them present only once. The CDR3 loop spans 13 amino acids. The ends were cut back, 2 bases at V and 0 bases at J, with 4 bases in the middle. Many counts were recorded for this clonotype. Its specificity is not known. Time point specified: patch test 1, 2 weeks after DPC sensitization. Described treatment: therapeutic diphenylcyclopropenone sensitization with weekly scalp DPC. The authors' total RNA extraction used unfractionated whole blood.

The sample was whole blood, taken in connection with sensitization to the hapten diphenylcyclopropenone (DPC). The chain joins TRBV12-3 or TRBV12-4 to TRBJ1-1; D gene unclear. This sequence was found in a man in his forties with alopecia areata. Some clones in this sample may be carry-over from other donors' samples. The CDR3 is CASSLRLNTEAFF. The CDR3 DNA sequence: TGTGCCAGCAGTTTAAGGTTGAACACTGAAGCTTTCTTT.